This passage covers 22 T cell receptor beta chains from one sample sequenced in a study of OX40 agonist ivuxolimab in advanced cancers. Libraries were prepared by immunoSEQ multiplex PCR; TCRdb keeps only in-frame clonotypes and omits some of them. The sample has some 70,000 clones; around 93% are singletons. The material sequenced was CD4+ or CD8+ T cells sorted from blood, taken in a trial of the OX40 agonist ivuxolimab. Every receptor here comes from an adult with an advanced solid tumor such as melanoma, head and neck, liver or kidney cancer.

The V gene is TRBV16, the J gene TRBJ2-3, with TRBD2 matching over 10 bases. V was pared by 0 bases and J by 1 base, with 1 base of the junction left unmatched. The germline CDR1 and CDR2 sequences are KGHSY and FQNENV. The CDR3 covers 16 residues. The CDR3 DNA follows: TGTGCCAGCAGCCAATCGCTAGCGGGAGGCACAGATACGCAGTATTTT. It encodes CASSQSLAGGTDTQYF. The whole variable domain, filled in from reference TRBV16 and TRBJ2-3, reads GEEVAQTPKHLVRGEGQKAKLYCAPIKGHSYVFWYQQVLKNEFKFLISFQNENVFDETGMPKERFSAKCLPNSPCSLEIQATKLEDSAVYFCASSQSLAGGTDTQYFGPGTRLTVL.

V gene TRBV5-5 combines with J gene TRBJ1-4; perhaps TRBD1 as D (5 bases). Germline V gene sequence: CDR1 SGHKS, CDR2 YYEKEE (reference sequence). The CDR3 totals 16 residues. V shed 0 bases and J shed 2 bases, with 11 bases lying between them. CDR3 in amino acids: CASSLVGGPTNEKLFF. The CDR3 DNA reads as TGTGCCAGCAGCTTGGTTGGGGGTCCTACTAATGAAAAACTGTTTTTT.

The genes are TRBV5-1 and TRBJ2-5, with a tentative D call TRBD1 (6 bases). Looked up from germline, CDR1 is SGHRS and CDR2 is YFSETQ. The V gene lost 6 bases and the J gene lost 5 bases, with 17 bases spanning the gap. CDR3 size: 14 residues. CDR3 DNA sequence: TGCGCCAGCAAGAAGGACAGTTCATGGGAGACCCAGTACTTC. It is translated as CASKKDSSWETQYF.

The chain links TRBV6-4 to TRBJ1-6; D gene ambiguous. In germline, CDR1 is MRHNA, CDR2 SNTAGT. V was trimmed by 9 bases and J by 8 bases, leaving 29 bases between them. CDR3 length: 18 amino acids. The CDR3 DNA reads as TGTGCCAGAAGGAAACTCGGGCGTCCCCGACGCCGCGATTCACCCCTCCACTTT. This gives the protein CARRKLGRPRRRDSPLHF.

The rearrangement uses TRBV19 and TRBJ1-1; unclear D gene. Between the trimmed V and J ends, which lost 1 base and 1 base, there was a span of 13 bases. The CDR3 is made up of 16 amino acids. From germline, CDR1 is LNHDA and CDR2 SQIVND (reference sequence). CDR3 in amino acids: CASSIVSGLPNTEAFF. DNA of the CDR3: TGTGCCAGTAGTATAGTCAGCGGACTCCCGAACACTGAAGCTTTCTTT. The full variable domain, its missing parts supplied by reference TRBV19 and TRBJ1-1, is DGGITQSPKYLFRKEGQNVTLSCEQNLNHDAMYWYRQDPGQGLRLIYYSQIVNDFQKGDIAEGYSVSREKKESFPLTVTSAQKNPTAFYLCASSIVSGLPNTEAFFGQGTRLTVV.

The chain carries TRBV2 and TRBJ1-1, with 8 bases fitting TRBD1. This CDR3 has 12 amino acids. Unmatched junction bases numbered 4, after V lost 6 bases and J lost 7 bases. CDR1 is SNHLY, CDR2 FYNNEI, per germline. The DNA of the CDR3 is TGTGCCAGCAGGCAGGGGGCGGATGAAGCTTTCTTT. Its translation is CASRQGADEAFF.

As DNA, the CDR3 is TGTGCCAGCAGTTTTTATCGGGGACAAATCACCGGGGAGCTGTTTTTT. This codes for CASSFYRGQITGELFF. The chain is built from TRBV27 and TRBJ2-2; tentative D call: TRBD1 (6 bases). Germline loops: CDR1 MNHEY, CDR2 SMNVEV (reference sequence). The CDR3 consists of 16 residues. V shed 3 bases and J shed 4 bases, with 15 bases lying between them.

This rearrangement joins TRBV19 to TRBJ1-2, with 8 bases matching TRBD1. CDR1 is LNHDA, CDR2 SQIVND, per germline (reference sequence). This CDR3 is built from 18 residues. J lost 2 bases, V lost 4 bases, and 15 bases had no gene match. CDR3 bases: TGTGCCAGTAGTAGAAGCGCCAATGGGGCAGGGGGCAACTATGGCTACACCTTC. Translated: CASSRSANGAGGNYGYTF.

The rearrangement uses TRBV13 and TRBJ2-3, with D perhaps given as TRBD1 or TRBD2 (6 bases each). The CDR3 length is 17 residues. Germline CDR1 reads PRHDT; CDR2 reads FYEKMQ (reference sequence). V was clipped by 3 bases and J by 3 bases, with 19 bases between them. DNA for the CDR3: TGTGCCAGCAGCTTGAGGGGGGCCCTGCTGGGAACAGATACGCAGTATTTT. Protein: CASSLRGALLGTDTQYF.

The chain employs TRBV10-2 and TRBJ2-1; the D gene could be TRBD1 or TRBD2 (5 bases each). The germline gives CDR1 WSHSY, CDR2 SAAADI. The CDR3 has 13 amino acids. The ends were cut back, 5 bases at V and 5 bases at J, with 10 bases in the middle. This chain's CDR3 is CASSRDANNEQFF. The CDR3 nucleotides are TGCGCCAGCAGTCGGGACGCTAACAATGAGCAGTTCTTC.

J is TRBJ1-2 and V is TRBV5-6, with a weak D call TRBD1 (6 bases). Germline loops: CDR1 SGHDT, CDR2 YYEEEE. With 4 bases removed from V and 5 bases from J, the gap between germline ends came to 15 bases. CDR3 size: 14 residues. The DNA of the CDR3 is TGTGCCAGCAGCCGCCTGGGGGCGGGATATGGCTACACCTTC. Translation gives CASSRLGAGYGYTF.

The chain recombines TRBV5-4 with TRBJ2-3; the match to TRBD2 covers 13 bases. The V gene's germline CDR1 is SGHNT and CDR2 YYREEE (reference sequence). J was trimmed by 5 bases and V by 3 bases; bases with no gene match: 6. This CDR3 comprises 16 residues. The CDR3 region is CASSWTSGSGVDTQYF. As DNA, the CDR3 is TGTGCCAGCAGCTGGACTAGCGGGAGCGGGGTAGATACGCAGTATTTT.

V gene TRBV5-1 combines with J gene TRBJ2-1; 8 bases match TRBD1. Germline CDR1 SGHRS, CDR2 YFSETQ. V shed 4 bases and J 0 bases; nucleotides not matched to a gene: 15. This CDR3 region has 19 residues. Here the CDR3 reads CASSPTPGGGLLSYNEQFF. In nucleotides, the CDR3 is TGCGCCAGCAGCCCTACCCCAGGGGGCGGCCTCCTCTCCTACAATGAGCAGTTCTTC.

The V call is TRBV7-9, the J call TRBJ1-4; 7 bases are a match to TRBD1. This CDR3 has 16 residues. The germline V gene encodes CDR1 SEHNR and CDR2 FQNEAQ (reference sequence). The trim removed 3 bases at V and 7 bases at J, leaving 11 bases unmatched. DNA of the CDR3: TGTGCCAGCAGCTTCTTCTCCGGGACAGCCATTGAAAAACTGTTTTTT. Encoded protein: CASSFFSGTAIEKLFF. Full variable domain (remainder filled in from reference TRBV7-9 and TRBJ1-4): DTGVSQNPRHKITKRGQNVTFRCDPISEHNRLYWYRQTLGQGPEFLTYFQNEAQLEKSRLLSDRFSAERPKGSFSTLEIQRTEQGDSAMYLCASSFFSGTAIEKLFFGSGTQLSVL.

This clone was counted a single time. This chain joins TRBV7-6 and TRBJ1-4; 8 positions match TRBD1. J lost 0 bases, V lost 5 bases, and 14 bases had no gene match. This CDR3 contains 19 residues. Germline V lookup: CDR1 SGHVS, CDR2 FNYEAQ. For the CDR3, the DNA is TGTGCCAGCAGCCGCCCCCCCCCGACAGGGGCCTCAACTAATGAAAAACTGTTTTTT. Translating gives CASSRPPPTGASTNEKLFF.

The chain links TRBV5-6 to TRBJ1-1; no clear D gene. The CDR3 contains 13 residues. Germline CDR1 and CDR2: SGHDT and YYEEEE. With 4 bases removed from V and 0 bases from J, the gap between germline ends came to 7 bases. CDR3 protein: CASSPTLNTEAFF. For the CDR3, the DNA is TGTGCCAGCAGCCCGACTTTGAACACTGAAGCTTTCTTT.

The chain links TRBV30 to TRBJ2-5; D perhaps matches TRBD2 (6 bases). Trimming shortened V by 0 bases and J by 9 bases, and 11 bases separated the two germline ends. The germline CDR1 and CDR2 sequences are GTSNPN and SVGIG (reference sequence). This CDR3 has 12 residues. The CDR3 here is CAWSVRGRPQYF. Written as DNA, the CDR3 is TGTGCCTGGAGTGTACGGGGGAGACCCCAGTACTTC. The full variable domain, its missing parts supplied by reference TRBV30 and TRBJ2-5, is SQTIHQWPATLVQPVGSPLSLECTVEGTSNPNLYWYRQAAGRGLQLLFYSVGIGQISSEVPQNLSASRPQDRQFILSSKKLLLSDSGFYLCAWSVRGRPQYFGPGTRLLVL.

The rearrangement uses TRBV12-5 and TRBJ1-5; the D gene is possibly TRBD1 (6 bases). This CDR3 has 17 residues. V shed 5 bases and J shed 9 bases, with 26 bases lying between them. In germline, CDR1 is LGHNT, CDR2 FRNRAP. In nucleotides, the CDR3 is TGTGCTAGTGGTATTTGGCCCAGGGGACCTCAACCCGGGCCCCAGCATTTT. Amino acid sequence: CASGIWPRGPQPGPQHF.

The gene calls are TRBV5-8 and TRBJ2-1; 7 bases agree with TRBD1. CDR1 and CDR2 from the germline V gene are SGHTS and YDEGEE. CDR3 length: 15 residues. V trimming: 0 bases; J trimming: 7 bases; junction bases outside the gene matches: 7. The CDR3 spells CASSLGGQGVNEQFF. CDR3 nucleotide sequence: TGTGCCAGCAGCTTGGGTGGCCAGGGGGTGAATGAGCAGTTCTTC.

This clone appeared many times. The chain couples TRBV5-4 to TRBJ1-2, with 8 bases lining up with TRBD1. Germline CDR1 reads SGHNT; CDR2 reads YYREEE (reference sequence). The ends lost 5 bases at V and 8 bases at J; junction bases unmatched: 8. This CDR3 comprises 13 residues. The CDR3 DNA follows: TGTGCCAGCAGTCGTGACAGGGGCGAAGGCTACACCTTC. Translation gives CASSRDRGEGYTF.

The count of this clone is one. CDR3 in DNA: TGTGCCAGCAACCGTCTGCAGGGACCTAACACTGAAGCTTTCTTT. Encoded protein: CASNRLQGPNTEAFF. The chain carries TRBV5-4 and TRBJ1-1; the D gene is possibly TRBD1 (5 bases). Per the germline V gene, CDR1 is SGHNT and CDR2 is YYREEE (reference sequence). This CDR3 is 15 amino acids long. V was clipped by 6 bases and J by 2 bases, with 17 bases between them.

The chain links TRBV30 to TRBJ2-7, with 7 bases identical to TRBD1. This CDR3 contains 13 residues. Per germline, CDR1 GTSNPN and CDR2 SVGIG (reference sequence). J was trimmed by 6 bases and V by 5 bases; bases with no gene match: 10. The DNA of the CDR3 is TGTGCCTGGGCCACAGGGGATTGGCGCGAGCAGTACTTC. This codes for CAWATGDWREQYF.